These 17 T cell receptor beta chains were all obtained from the same sample, sequenced in a study of TIL therapy for anti-PD-1-resistant metastatic lung cancer. Time point of the sample: pre-treatment sample, taken before nivolumab and TIL therapy. The immunoSEQ assay was v3. The table came from immunoSEQ multiplex PCR; TCRdb's copy has only in-frame clones and leaves some out. The table lists approximately 60,000 clones, around 79% of them singletons. Sequencing used blood, obtained at baseline. The receptors were gathered from a person between 25 and 80 years old with non-small cell lung cancer.

This clone showed up just once. This sequence joins TRBV4-3 and TRBJ2-5, with D possibly matching TRBD1 (5 bases). The CDR3 contains 20 residues. Germline V lookup: CDR1 LGHNA, CDR2 YSLEER. V was pared by 0 bases and J by 3 bases, with 26 bases between. The CDR3 coding sequence is TGCGCCAGCAGCCAAGAATCCTTGCACGTGGGGCCAACAACAAAAGAGACCCAGTACTTC. Encoded protein: CASSQESLHVGPTTKETQYF.

This chain uses TRBV29-1 with TRBJ2-5; 8 bases are a match to TRBD1. V was clipped by 7 bases and J by 3 bases; unmatched bases: 10. This CDR3 spans 14 amino acids. The germline gives CDR1 SQVTM, CDR2 ANQGSEA. The CDR3 coding sequence is TGCAGCGCCACACGGGCGACAGGGGAAGAGACCCAGTACTTC. Translation gives CSATRATGEETQYF.

This chain uses TRBV5-1 with TRBJ1-4; TRBD1 matches 8 bases. Unmatched junction bases numbered 3, after V lost 0 bases and J lost 2 bases. CDR3 length: 16 residues. CDR1 SGHRS and CDR2 YFSETQ come from the germline V gene. The CDR3 is CASSLGRTGTNEKLFF. The CDR3 DNA follows: TGCGCCAGCAGCTTGGGGAGGACAGGGACTAATGAAAAACTGTTTTTT.

The CDR3 protein is CASRSGESYEKLFF. In DNA form, the CDR3 reads TGTGCCAGCAGGTCAGGGGAGAGCTATGAAAAACTGTTTTTT. The V call is TRBV28, the J call TRBJ1-4; D might be TRBD1 (6 bases). The CDR3 has 14 amino acids. The ends were cut back, 6 bases at V and 6 bases at J, with 14 bases in the middle. Looked up from germline, CDR1 is MDHEN and CDR2 is SYDVKM.

The chain carries TRBV5-5 and TRBJ1-5; unclear D gene. This CDR3 contains 16 residues. Trimming removed 0 bases from V and 2 bases from J, with 12 bases in between. In germline, CDR1 is SGHKS, CDR2 YYEKEE (reference sequence). The CDR3: CASSLEGWDGNQPQHF. The CDR3 DNA is TGTGCCAGCAGCTTGGAAGGCTGGGATGGCAATCAGCCCCAGCATTTT.

This chain joins TRBV5-1 and TRBJ2-3, with a weak D call TRBD2 (6 bases). CDR3 length: 15 residues. Germline V lookup: CDR1 SGHRS, CDR2 YFSETQ. V lost 0 bases and J lost 2, with 10 bases in between. The chain's CDR3 is CASSLDGGVTDTQYF. In nucleotides, the CDR3 is TGCGCCAGCAGCTTGGACGGCGGGGTCACAGATACGCAGTATTTT.

CDR3 DNA sequence: TGTGCCAGCAGCTCCTCACAGGGGCCAATCCATGAGCAGTTCTTC. Translated: CASSSSQGPIHEQFF. V and J are TRBV11-3 and TRBJ2-1; 7 nucleotides agree with TRBD1. This CDR3 region has 15 residues. The V gene end was trimmed by 4 bases and the J gene end by 8 bases; junction bases not matched to a gene: 11. Looked up from germline, CDR1 is SGHNT and CDR2 is YENEEA.

The rearrangement joins TRBV7-2 to TRBJ2-2; 10 nucleotides agree with TRBD1. The trim removed 5 bases at V and 6 bases at J, leaving 3 bases unmatched. This CDR3 comprises 14 residues. Germline V CDR1 and CDR2: SGHTA, FQGNSA. DNA of the CDR3: TGTGCCAGCAGCGACAGGGGGCCCGCCGGGGAGCTGTTTTTT. Protein: CASSDRGPAGELFF. Using reference TRBV7-2 and TRBJ2-2 for the parts outside the CDR3, the full variable domain is GAGVSQSPSNKVTEKGKDVELRCDPISGHTALYWYRQSLGQGLEFLIYFQGNSAPDKSGLPSDRFSAERTGGSVSTLTIQRTQQEDSAVYLCASSDRGPAGELFFGEGSRLTVL.

Notes on this clone: The sample carries other DNA sequences with the same CDR3. The V and J genes are TRBV7-9 and TRBJ2-7, with a tentative D call TRBD1 (5 bases). CDR1 is SEHNR, CDR2 FQNEAQ, per germline (reference sequence). The CDR3 is 15 residues long. The V gene lost 0 bases and the J gene lost 4 bases, with 13 bases spanning the gap. Here the CDR3 DNA reads TGTGCCAGCAGCTTAGCGGCAGGGTTGGGTTACGAGCAGTACTTC. It translates to CASSLAAGLGYEQYF.

The chain has TRBV4-3 and TRBJ2-1; tentative D call: TRBD2 (6 bases). V lost 1 base and J 0 bases, leaving 7 bases between the germline ends. Germline lookup yields CDR1 LGHNA and CDR2 YSLEER. This CDR3 has 15 residues. CDR3 in DNA: TGCGCCAGCAGCCAAGCTAGCGACTCCTACAATGAGCAGTTCTTC. It yields the protein CASSQASDSYNEQFF.

V is TRBV19 and J is TRBJ1-1; D remains unclear. CDR3 length: 15 residues. V dropped 2 bases and J dropped 0 bases, with 10 bases sitting between them. Germline V gene lookup returns CDR1 LNHDA and CDR2 SQIVND (reference sequence). The CDR3 region is CASSIISGLNTEAFF. CDR3 sequence (DNA): TGTGCCAGTAGTATAATCTCCGGGTTGAACACTGAAGCTTTCTTT.

The chain has TRBV7-2 and TRBJ2-7, with 7 bases fitting TRBD2. The ends lost 2 bases at V and 3 bases at J; junction bases unmatched: 13. Germline lookup yields CDR1 SGHTA and CDR2 FQGNSA. The CDR3 is 17 amino acids. CDR3 sequence reads: CASSLTVSLLAVYEQYF. DNA of the CDR3: TGTGCCAGCAGCTTAACGGTTAGTCTTCTAGCGGTCTACGAGCAGTACTTC.

The genes are TRBV7-9 and TRBJ1-2; 10 bases agree with TRBD1. Germline values: CDR1 SEHNR, CDR2 FQNEAQ (reference sequence). The CDR3 loop spans 15 amino acids. Germline trimming cut 5 bases from V and 4 bases from J; bases unmatched to any gene: 7. Written as DNA, the CDR3 is TGTGCCAGCAGCGCTGGGGACAGGGGATTCTATGGCTACACCTTC. Translating gives CASSAGDRGFYGYTF.

This sequence joins TRBV6-4 and TRBJ2-1; D uncertain. V lost 5 bases, J lost 7 bases, and 21 bases lay in between. The CDR3 length is 16 residues. Germline V lookup: CDR1 MRHNA, CDR2 SNTAGT. CDR3 in amino acids: CASSPIPGTDTNEQFF. DNA of the CDR3: TGTGCCAGCAGTCCTATCCCCGGCACTGATACTAATGAGCAGTTCTTC.

This clone appeared a single time. This chain joins TRBV19 and TRBJ2-1; 10 bases are shared with TRBD2. With 5 bases clipped from V and 10 bases from J, the junction kept 5 bases outside the gene matches. This CDR3 spans 13 amino acids. Per germline, CDR1 LNHDA and CDR2 SQIVND (reference sequence). For the CDR3, the DNA is TGTGCCAGTAGTTCACAGACTAGCGGGGAGCAGTTCTTC. Its protein product is CASSSQTSGEQFF.

J is TRBJ2-1 and V is TRBV11-2, with 9 bases lining up with TRBD2. The V gene's germline CDR1 is SGHAT and CDR2 FQNNGV. The CDR3 runs 19 residues. Losses at the gene ends were 5 bases for V and 0 bases for J; bases not matched to a gene: 14. The CDR3 DNA reads as TGTGCCAGCAGCCATATCAGGACTAGCGTAAAGAGCTCCTACAATGAGCAGTTCTTC. Translating it yields CASSHIRTSVKSSYNEQFF.

This clone was detected only a few times. The chain couples TRBV10-3 to TRBJ1-5, with no clear D. The germline V and J ends were trimmed by 8 bases and 2 bases, with 13 bases remaining between them. The germline gives CDR1 ENHRY, CDR2 SYGVKD. CDR3 size: 14 residues. Here the CDR3 DNA reads TGTGCCATCCGGGGAAGTGATGGCAATCAGCCCCAGCATTTT. Residues: CAIRGSDGNQPQHF.